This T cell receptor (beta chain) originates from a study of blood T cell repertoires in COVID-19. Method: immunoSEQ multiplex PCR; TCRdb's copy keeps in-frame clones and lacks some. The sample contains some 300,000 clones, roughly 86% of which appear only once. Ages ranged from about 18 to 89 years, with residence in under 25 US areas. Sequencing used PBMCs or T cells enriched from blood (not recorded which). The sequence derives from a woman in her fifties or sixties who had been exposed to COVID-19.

The CDR3 DNA sequence: TGTGCCAGCACTGTTGGACAGGGGCCCGTCACCGGGGAGCTGTTTTTT. Translating gives CASTVGQGPVTGELFF. The genes are TRBV7-2 and TRBJ2-2; TRBD1 aligns across 9 bases. Germline V gene sequence: CDR1 SGHTA, CDR2 FQGNSA. Germline trimming cut 7 bases from V and 4 bases from J; bases unmatched to any gene: 10. This CDR3 spans 16 amino acids.